The clone carrying this T cell receptor (beta chain) has a count of ten or more. The antigen is undetermined. It was with unique molecular identifiers that the TCRbeta library was prepared. Each CDR3 protein is one row after TCRdb ran MiXCR on the PCR reads. The repertoire includes more than 400,000 distinct CDR3 sequences, around two fifths of them detected once, and approximately 25% sits in the top ten. The ends lost 4 bases at V and 4 bases at J; junction bases unmatched: 8. This CDR3 contains 17 residues. This specimen comes from a study of T-cell reconstitution after alpha-beta-depleted transplantation in children. Study-level findings and limits: In some patients, recipient T cells and intrathymic progenitors surviving conditioning explained high day-60 diversity.

This TCR was sampled from a girl aged 2 to 10 with aplastic anemia, due to receive a stem cell transplant. The material was PBMCs, obtained before TCRalphabeta/CD19-depleted stem cell transplant. The chain has TRBV12-3 or TRBV12-4 and TRBJ2-3, with 13 nucleotides matching TRBD2. The CDR3 loop is CASSSPGLAGAADTQYF. The CDR3 DNA is TGTGCCAGCAGTTCCCCCGGACTAGCGGGAGCGGCAGATACGCAGTATTTT.